This TCR beta chain was documented in a study of T cell responses to AZD1222 COVID-19 vaccine. Study at large: Some second doses came at about 4 weeks and others at about 12 weeks; these were pooled.

Findings of the study overall: Spike-wide vaccine-associated CD4 TCRs dominated at 160-218 and 743-854. A mostly white British donor set with more females was recruited, and clonal diversity was possibly underestimated. There were repertoire samples only from the period after the peak T cell response.

TCRdb's copy holds only in-frame clones and misses some; the assay was immunoSEQ multiplex PCR. This sample has more than 95,000 clones; approximately 88% occur once, and the top ten carry more than 20%. There are many counts of this clone. What it binds is unknown. The germline V gene encodes CDR1 KGHDR and CDR2 SFDVKD. The CDR3 extends over 10 amino acids. Trimming pared 11 bases from V and 4 bases from J, leaving 5 bases between. Specimen: peripheral blood, collected on day 0 of AZD1222 vaccination. The V and J genes are TRBV24-1 and TRBJ1-5; D is undetermined. The receptor was derived from an adult in good health. CDR3: CAIGNQPQHF. DNA of the CDR3: TGTGCCATAGGAAATCAGCCCCAGCATTTT.